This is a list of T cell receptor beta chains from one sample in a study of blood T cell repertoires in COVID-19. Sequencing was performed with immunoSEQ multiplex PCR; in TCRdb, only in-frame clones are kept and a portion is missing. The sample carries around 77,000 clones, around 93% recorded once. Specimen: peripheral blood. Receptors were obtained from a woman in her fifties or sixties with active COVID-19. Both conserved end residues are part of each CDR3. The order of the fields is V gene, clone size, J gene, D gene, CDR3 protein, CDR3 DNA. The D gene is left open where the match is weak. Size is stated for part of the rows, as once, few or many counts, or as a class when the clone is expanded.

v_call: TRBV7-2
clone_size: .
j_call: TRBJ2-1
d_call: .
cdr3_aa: CASSPIGASWVNEQFF
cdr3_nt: TGTGCCAGCAGCCCCATAGGGGCCTCTTGGGTCAATGAGCAGTTCTTC

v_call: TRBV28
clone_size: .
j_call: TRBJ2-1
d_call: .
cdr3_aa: CASSKLTSRDEQFF
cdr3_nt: TGTGCCAGCAGTAAGTTAACTAGCAGGGATGAGCAGTTCTTC

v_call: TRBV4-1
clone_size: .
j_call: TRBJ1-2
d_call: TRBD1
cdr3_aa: CASSEGQGVPGYTF
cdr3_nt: TGCGCCAGCAGCGAGGGACAGGGGGTACCTGGCTACACCTTC

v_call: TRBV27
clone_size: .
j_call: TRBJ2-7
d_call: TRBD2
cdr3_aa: CASSPDLAGGQYEQYF
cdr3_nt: TGTGCCAGCAGTCCTGACTTAGCGGGAGGGCAATACGAGCAGTACTTC

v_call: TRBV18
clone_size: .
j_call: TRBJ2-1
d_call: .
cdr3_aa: CASSPNAQDSRPYNEQFF
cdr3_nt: TGTGCCAGCTCACCGAACGCACAGGACAGCAGGCCCTACAATGAGCAGTTCTTC

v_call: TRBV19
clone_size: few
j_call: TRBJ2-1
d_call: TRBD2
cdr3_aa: CASSTTRGASGPYNEQFF
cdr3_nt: TGTGCCAGTAGTACGACTCGTGGGGCTAGCGGACCTTACAATGAGCAGTTCTTC

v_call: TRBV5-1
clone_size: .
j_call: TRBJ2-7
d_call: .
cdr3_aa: CASRNPEGSSYEQYF
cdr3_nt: TGCGCCAGCAGAAATCCGGAGGGTAGCTCCTACGAGCAGTACTTC

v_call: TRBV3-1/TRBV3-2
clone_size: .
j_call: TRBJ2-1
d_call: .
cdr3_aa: CASSQETGHREQFF
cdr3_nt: TGTGCCAGCAGCCAAGAAACAGGGCATCGAGAGCAGTTCTTC

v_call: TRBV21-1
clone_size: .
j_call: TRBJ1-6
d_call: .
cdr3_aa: CASSKATGWWKHGSPLHF
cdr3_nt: TGTGCCAGCAGCAAAGCAACAGGGTGGTGGAAACACGGTTCACCCCTCCACTTT

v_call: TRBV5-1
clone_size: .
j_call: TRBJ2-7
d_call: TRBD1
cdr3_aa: CASSTRGQGGSYEQYF
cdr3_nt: TGCGCCAGCAGCACGCGTGGACAGGGGGGGTCCTACGAGCAGTACTTC

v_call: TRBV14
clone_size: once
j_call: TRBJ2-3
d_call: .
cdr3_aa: CASSQGDSYTDTQYF
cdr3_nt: TGTGCCAGCAGCCAAGGAGACTCCTACACAGATACGCAGTATTTT

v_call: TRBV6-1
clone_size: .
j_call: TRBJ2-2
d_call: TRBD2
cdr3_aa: CASSELAGYTGELFF
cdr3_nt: TGTGCCAGCAGTGAACTAGCGGGGTACACCGGGGAGCTGTTTTTT

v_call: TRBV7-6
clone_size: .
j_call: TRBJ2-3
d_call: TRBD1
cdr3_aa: CASSLGTGSTSSTDTQYF
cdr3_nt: TGTGCCAGCAGCTTAGGGACAGGCTCGACCTCTAGCACAGATACGCAGTATTTT

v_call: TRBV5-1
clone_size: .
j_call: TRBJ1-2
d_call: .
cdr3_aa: CASSLGQRANYGYTF
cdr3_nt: TGCGCCAGCAGCTTGGGACAGCGAGCTAACTATGGCTACACCTTC

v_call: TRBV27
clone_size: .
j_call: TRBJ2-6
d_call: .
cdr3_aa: CASSLTFQGFGANVLTF
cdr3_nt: TGTGCCAGCAGTTTAACTTTTCAGGGCTTCGGGGCCAACGTCCTGACTTTC

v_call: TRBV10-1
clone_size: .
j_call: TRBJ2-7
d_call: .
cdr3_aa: CASKIADRYEQYF
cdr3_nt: TGCGCCAGCAAGATCGCAGACAGATACGAGCAGTACTTC

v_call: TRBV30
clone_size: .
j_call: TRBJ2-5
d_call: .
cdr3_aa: CAWTKTGLGETQYF
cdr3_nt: TGTGCCTGGACCAAGACCGGGTTGGGAGAGACCCAGTACTTC

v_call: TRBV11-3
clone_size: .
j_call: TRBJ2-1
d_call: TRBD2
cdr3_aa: CASSLDVAGGPLEQFF
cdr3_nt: TGTGCCAGCAGCTTAGATGTCGCGGGAGGGCCGCTTGAGCAGTTCTTC

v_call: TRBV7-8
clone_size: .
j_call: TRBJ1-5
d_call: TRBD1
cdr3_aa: CASSSRGGQGTQPQHF
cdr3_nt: TGTGCCAGCAGCTCCCGCGGGGGACAGGGGACCCAGCCCCAGCATTTT

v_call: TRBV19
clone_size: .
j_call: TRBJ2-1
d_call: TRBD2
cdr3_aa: CASMRASGTSYNEQFF
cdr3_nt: TGTGCCAGTATGAGGGCTAGCGGGACCTCCTACAATGAGCAGTTCTTC

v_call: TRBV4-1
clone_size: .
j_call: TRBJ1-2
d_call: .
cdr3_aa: CASSQDSGHINGYTF
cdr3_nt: TGCGCCAGCAGCCAAGATTCGGGACACATAAATGGCTACACCTTC

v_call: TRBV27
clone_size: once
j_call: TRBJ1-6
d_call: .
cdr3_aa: CASKNLWVGDNSPLHF
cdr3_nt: TGTGCCAGCAAAAACCTATGGGTGGGAGATAATTCACCCCTCCACTTT

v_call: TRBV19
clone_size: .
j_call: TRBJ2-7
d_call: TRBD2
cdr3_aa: CASGLAGGPSYEQYF
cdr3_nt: TGTGCCAGTGGTCTAGCGGGAGGGCCCTCCTACGAGCAGTACTTC

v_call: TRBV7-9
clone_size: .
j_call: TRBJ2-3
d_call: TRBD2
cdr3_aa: CASSLLANPSTDTQYF
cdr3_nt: TGTGCCAGCAGCCTACTAGCGAACCCTAGCACAGATACGCAGTATTTT

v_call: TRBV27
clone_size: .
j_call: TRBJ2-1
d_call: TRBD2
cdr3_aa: CASSSTTSGSWADEQFF
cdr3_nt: TGTGCCAGCAGTTCCACGACTAGCGGGTCGTGGGCGGATGAGCAGTTCTTC

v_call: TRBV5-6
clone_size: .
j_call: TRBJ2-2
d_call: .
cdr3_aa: CASSLVGISEGGELFF
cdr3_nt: TGTGCCAGCAGCTTGGTGGGAATTTCAGAGGGCGGGGAGCTGTTTTTT

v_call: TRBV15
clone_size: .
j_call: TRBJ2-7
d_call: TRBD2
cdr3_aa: CATSREGGYEQYF
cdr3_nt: TGTGCCACCAGCAGAGAGGGGGGGTACGAGCAGTACTTC

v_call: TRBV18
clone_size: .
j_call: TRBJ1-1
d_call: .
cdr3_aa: CASSPQEFRVATEAFF
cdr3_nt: TGTGCCAGCTCACCACAGGAATTCAGGGTGGCCACTGAAGCTTTCTTT

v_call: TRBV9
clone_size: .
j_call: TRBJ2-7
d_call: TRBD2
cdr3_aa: CASSVGLGPTNEQYF
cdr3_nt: TGTGCCAGCAGCGTGGGACTAGGACCTACTAATGAGCAGTACTTC

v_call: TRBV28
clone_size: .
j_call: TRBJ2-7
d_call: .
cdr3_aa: CASRSQGGNYEQYF
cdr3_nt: TGTGCCAGCAGAAGTCAGGGTGGGAACTACGAGCAGTACTTC

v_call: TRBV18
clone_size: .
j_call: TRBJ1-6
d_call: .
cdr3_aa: CASSPSGERSPLHF
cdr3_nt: TGTGCCAGCTCACCCTCAGGGGAGAGGTCACCCCTCCACTTT

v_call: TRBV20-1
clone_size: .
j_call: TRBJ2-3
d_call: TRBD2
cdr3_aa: CSANEGLAGVTDTQYF
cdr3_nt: TGCAGTGCTAATGAGGGACTAGCGGGAGTAACAGATACGCAGTATTTT

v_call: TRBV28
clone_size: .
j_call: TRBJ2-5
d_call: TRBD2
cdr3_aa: CASSLWAGALETQYF
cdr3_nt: TGTGCCAGCAGTTTATGGGCGGGAGCCCTAGAGACCCAGTACTTC

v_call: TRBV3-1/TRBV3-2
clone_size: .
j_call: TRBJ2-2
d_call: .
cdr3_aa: CASSLLTGGNTGELFF
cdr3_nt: TGTGCCAGCAGCCTACTAACCGGGGGGAACACCGGGGAGCTGTTTTTT

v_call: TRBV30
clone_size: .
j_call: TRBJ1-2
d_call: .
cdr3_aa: CAWSVRGNYGYTF
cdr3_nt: TGTGCCTGGAGTGTACGGGGAAACTATGGCTACACCTTC

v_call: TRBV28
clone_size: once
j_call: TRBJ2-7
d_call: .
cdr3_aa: CASTRDTTSYEQYF
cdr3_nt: TGTGCCAGCACAAGGGACACTACTTCCTACGAGCAGTACTTC

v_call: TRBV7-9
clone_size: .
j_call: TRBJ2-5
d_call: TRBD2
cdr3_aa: CASSSVTGGPQQETQYF
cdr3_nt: TGTGCCAGCAGTTCAGTGACGGGGGGGCCACAACAAGAGACCCAGTACTTC

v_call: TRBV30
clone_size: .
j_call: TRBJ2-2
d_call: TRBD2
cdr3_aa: CAWSSSGITGELFF
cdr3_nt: TGTGCCTGGAGTAGTAGCGGGATTACCGGGGAGCTGTTTTTT

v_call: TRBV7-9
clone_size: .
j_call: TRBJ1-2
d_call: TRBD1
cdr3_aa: CASSRDSPLANYGYTF
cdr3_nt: TGTGCCAGCAGCCGGGACAGTCCCTTAGCTAACTATGGCTACACCTTC

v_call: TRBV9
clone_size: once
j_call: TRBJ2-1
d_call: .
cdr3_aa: CASSGPRAGSYNEQFF
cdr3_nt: TGTGCCAGCAGCGGCCCTAGGGCGGGCTCCTACAATGAGCAGTTCTTC

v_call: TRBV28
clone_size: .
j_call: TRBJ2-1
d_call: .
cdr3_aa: CASSFSGQRAHEQFF
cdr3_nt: TGTGCCAGCAGTTTTTCAGGGCAGCGGGCCCATGAGCAGTTCTTC

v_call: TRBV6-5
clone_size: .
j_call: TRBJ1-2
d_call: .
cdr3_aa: CASSFTERYGYTF
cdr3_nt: TGTGCCAGCAGTTTTACAGAAAGATATGGCTACACCTTC

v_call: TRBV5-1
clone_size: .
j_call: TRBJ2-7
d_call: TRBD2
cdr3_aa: CASSYSGRLYEQYF
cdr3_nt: TGCGCCAGCAGCTATAGCGGGAGGCTCTACGAGCAGTACTTC

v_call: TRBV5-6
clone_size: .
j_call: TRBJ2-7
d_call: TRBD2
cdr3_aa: CASSLGLAGAYEQYF
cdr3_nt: TGTGCCAGCAGCTTGGGGCTAGCGGGAGCCTACGAGCAGTACTTC

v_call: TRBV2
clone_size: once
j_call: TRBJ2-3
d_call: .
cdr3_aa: CASSPGTFEGTQYF
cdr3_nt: TGTGCCAGCAGCCCCGGGACTTTCGAGGGTACGCAGTATTTT

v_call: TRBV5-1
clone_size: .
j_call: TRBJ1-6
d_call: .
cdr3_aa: CASSLEGLFDSPLHF
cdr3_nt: TGCGCCAGCAGCTTGGAGGGACTCTTTGATTCACCCCTCCACTTT

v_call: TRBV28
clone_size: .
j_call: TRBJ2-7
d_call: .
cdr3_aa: CAISGGYEQYF
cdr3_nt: TGTGCCATATCCGGGGGCTACGAGCAGTACTTC

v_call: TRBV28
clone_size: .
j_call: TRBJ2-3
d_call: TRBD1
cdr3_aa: CASSFFGQVTDTQYF
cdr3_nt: TGTGCCAGCAGTTTCTTCGGACAGGTGACAGATACGCAGTATTTT

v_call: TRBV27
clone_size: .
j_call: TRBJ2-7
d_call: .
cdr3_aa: CASSSTEKHTYEQYF
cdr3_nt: TGTGCCAGCAGTTCGACAGAAAAACACACCTACGAGCAGTACTTC

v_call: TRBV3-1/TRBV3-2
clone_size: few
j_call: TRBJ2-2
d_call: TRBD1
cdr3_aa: CASSQVVTGGDTGELFF
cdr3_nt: TGTGCCAGCAGCCAAGTAGTGACAGGGGGCGACACCGGGGAGCTGTTTTTT

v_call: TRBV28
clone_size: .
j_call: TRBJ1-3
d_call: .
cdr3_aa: CASRKDWAGNTIYF
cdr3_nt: TGTGCCAGCAGGAAGGACTGGGCTGGAAACACCATATATTTT

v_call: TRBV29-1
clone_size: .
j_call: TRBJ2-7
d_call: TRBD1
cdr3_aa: CPGEDRDYEQYF
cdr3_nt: TGCCCCGGTGAGGACAGGGACTACGAGCAGTACTTC

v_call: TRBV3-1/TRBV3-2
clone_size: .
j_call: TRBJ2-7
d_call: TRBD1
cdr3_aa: CASSQDRVGRQYF
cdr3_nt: TGTGCCAGCAGCCAGGACAGGGTTGGACGGCAGTACTTC

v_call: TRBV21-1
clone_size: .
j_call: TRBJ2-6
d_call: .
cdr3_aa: CASSSRDRGSGANVLTF
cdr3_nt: TGTGCCAGCAGCTCCCGGGACAGGGGATCTGGGGCCAACGTCCTGACTTTC

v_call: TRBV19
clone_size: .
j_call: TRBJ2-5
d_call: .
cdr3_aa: CASSGPKGETQYF
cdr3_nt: TGTGCCAGTAGTGGACCTAAGGGGGAGACCCAGTACTTC

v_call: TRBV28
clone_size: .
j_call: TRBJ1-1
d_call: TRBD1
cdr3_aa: CASSPTGVNTEAFF
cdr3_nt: TGTGCCAGCAGCCCGACAGGGGTGAACACTGAAGCTTTCTTT

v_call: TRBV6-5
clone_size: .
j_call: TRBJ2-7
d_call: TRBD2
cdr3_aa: CASSYAPGGYEQYF
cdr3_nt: TGTGCCAGCAGTTACGCGCCGGGAGGCTACGAGCAGTACTTC

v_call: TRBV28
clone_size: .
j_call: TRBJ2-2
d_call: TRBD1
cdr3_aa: CASSFENRGLGTGELFF
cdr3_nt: TGTGCCAGCAGTTTTGAGAATAGGGGGCTTGGCACCGGGGAGCTGTTTTTT

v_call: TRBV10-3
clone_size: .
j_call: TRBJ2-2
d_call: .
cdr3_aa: CAISDDPRYTGELFF
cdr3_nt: TGTGCCATCAGTGACGACCCGCGGTACACCGGGGAGCTGTTTTTT

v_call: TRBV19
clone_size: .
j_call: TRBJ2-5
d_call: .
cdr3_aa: CASSRGWGGGQETQYF
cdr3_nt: TGTGCCAGTAGCAGAGGCTGGGGAGGGGGTCAAGAGACCCAGTACTTC